Only one count was recorded for the clone carrying this TCR beta chain. This CDR3 contains 14 residues. In germline, CDR1 is MDHEN, CDR2 SYDVKM. The V gene lost 6 bases and the J gene lost 3 bases, with 12 bases spanning the gap. The data originate from a study of blood T cell repertoires in COVID-19. As for the study in general: The origin of the acute and convalescent COVID-19 samples was the United States, Italy and Spain.

Here immunoSEQ multiplex PCR was the method, and the copy in TCRdb shows in-frame clones only, minus some. The table has around 130,000 clones, around 80% seen once. The sequenced sample consisted of peripheral blood. This sequence joins TRBV28 and TRBJ1-5; D might be TRBD1 (5 bases). This TCR was recovered from a man aged 70-80 years with acute or convalescent COVID-19. The CDR3 region is CASSHGTPNQPQHF. DNA of the CDR3: TGTGCCAGCAGCCACGGGACTCCCAATCAGCCCCAGCATTTT.